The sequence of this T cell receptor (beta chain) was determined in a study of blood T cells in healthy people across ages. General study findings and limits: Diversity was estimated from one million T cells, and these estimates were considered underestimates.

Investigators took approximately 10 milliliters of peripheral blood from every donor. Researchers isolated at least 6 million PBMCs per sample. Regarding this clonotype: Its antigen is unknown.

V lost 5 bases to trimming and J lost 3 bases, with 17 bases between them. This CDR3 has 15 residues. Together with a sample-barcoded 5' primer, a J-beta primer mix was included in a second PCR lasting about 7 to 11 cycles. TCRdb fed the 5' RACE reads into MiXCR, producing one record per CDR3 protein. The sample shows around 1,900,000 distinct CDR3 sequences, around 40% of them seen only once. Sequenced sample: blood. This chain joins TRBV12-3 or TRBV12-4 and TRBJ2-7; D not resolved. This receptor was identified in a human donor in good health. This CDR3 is CASSLEAGAYYEQYF. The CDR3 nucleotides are TGTGCCAGCAGTCTCGAGGCCGGAGCGTACTACGAGCAGTACTTC.